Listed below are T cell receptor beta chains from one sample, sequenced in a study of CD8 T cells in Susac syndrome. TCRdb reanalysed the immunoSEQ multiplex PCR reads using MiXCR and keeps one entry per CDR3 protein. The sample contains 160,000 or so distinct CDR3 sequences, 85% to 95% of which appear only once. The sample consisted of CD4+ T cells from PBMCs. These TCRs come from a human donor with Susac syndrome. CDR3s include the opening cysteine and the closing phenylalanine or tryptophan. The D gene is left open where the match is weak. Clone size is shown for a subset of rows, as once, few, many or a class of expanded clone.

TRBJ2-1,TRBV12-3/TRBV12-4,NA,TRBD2,CASSLWRGLGYNEQFF,TGTGCCAGCAGCTTATGGCGGGGGTTGGGGTACAATGAGCAGTTCTTC
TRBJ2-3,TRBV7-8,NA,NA,CASSRRAYLSTDTQYF,TGTGCCAGCAGCCGGCGGGCGTATTTGAGCACAGATACGCAGTATTTT
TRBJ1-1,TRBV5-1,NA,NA,CASSPLPFTGYNTEAFF,TGCGCCAGCAGCCCTTTACCTTTTACAGGGTACAACACTGAAGCTTTCTTT
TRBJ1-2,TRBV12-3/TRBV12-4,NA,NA,CASSTREGYTF,TGTGCCAGCAGCACCAGGGAAGGCTACACCTTC
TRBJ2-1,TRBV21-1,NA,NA,CASSKARYRDRVFNEQFF,TGTGCCAGCAGCAAAGCGCGATATAGGGACAGGGTTTTCAATGAGCAGTTCTTC
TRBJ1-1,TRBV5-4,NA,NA,CASSYGQLNTEAFF,TGTGCCAGCAGCTATGGACAGTTGAACACTGAAGCTTTCTTT
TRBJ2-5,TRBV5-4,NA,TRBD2,CASSPTSGQETQYF,TGTGCCAGCAGCCCGACTAGCGGACAAGAGACCCAGTACTTC
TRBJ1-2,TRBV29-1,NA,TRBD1,CSVTQGNSDYTF,TGCAGCGTCACACAGGGGAATTCGGACTACACCTTC
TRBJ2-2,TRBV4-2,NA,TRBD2,CASSPLAGNRNTGELFF,TGTGCCAGCAGCCCCCTAGCGGGGAACAGGAACACCGGGGAGCTGTTTTTT
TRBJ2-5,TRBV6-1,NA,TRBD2,CASLWTSGKRTQYF,TGTGCCAGCCTCTGGACTAGCGGCAAGAGGACCCAGTACTTC
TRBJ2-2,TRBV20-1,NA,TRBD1,CSARPQTGGARTGELFF,TGCAGTGCTAGGCCCCAGACAGGGGGCGCGAGGACCGGGGAGCTGTTTTTT
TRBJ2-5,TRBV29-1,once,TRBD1,CSVGTGRQETQYF,TGCAGCGTCGGGACAGGGCGGCAAGAGACCCAGTACTTC
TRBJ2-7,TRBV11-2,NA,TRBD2,CASRTPGGGEQYF,TGTGCCAGCAGAACCCCGGGCGGGGGGGAGCAGTACTTC
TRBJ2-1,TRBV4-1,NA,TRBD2,CASSLRTSGVDEQFF,TGCGCCAGCAGCCTAAGGACTAGCGGGGTCGATGAGCAGTTCTTC
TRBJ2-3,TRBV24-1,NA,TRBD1,CATSDLGDGTGTQYF,TGTGCCACCAGTGATTTGGGGGACGGGACAGGTACGCAGTATTTT
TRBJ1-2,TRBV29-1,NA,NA,CSVEDLGSYTF,TGCAGCGTTGAAGATCTCGGCAGCTACACCTTC
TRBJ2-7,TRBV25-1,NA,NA,CASSIRGDEQYF,TGTGCCAGCAGTATCAGGGGGGACGAGCAGTACTTC
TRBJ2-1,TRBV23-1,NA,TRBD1,CASSQRRGRGYNEQFF,TGCGCCAGCAGTCAAAGAAGGGGGCGAGGGTACAATGAGCAGTTCTTC
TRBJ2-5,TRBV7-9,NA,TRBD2,CASSESGGETQYF,TGTGCCAGCAGCGAAAGCGGGGGAGAGACCCAGTACTTC
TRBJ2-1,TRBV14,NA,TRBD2,CASSQEASGGVNEQFF,TGTGCCAGCAGCCAAGAAGCCAGCGGGGGGGTAAATGAGCAGTTCTTC
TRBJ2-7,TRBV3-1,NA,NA,CASSHSGEQYF,TGTGCCAGCAGCCACAGCGGCGAGCAGTACTTC
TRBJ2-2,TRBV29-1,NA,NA,CSVESSGSGSGELFF,TGCAGCGTTGAAAGTAGTGGCTCGGGCAGCGGGGAGCTGTTTTTT
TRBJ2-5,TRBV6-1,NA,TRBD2,CASSEFSGGAETQYF,TGTGCCAGCAGTGAATTTAGCGGGGGGGCAGAGACCCAGTACTTC
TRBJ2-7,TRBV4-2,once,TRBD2,CASSQVVGLAYEQYF,TGTGCCAGCAGCCAAGTCGTTGGACTAGCATACGAGCAGTACTTC
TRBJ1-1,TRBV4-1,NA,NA,CASSQLGRALNTEAFF,TGCGCCAGCAGCCAATTGGGCAGGGCGCTGAACACTGAAGCTTTCTTT
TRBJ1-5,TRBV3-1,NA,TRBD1,CASSHGTASRPQHF,TGTGCCAGCAGCCATGGGACAGCGAGTCGGCCCCAGCATTTT
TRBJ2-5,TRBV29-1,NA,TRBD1,CSAQGDRGKTQYF,TGCAGCGCCCAAGGGGACAGGGGAAAGACCCAGTACTTC
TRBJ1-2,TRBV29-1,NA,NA,CSVDTGGRGYTF,TGCAGCGTCGATACAGGAGGACGTGGCTACACCTTC
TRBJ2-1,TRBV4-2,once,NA,CASSRRYEQFF,TGTGCCAGCAGCCGGCGCTATGAGCAGTTCTTC
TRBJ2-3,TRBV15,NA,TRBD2,CATRTGLAGSTDTQYF,TGTGCCACCAGGACAGGACTAGCGGGATCCACAGATACGCAGTATTTT
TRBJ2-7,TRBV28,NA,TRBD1,CASSPGTGRDYEQYF,TGTGCCAGCAGTCCGGGGACAGGGAGAGACTACGAGCAGTACTTC
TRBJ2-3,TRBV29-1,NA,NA,CSVEHATDTQYF,TGCAGCGTTGAACATGCTACAGATACGCAGTATTTT
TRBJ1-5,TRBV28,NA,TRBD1,CASIPRDRPNQPQHF,TGTGCCAGCATCCCTCGGGACAGACCGAATCAGCCCCAGCATTTT
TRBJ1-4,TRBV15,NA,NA,CATSGGKNEKLFF,TGTGCCACCAGCGGTGGGAAGAATGAAAAACTGTTTTTT
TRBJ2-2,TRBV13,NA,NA,CASSLPLGSDAGELFF,TGTGCCAGCAGCTTACCCCTAGGTTCCGACGCTGGGGAGCTGTTTTTT
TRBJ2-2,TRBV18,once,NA,CASSADYGGELFF,TGTGCCAGCTCAGCCGACTACGGCGGGGAGCTGTTTTTT
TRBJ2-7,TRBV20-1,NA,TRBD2,CSAREGGGREQYF,TGCAGTGCTAGAGAGGGCGGGGGGAGAGAGCAGTACTTC
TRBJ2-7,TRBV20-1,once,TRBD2,CSALSASGGTLGLYEQYF,TGCAGTGCTCTCAGCGCCAGCGGGGGGACACTCGGCCTATACGAGCAGTACTTC
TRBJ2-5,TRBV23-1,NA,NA,CASSQPTGEETQYF,TGCGCCAGCAGTCAGCCAACAGGTGAAGAGACCCAGTACTTC